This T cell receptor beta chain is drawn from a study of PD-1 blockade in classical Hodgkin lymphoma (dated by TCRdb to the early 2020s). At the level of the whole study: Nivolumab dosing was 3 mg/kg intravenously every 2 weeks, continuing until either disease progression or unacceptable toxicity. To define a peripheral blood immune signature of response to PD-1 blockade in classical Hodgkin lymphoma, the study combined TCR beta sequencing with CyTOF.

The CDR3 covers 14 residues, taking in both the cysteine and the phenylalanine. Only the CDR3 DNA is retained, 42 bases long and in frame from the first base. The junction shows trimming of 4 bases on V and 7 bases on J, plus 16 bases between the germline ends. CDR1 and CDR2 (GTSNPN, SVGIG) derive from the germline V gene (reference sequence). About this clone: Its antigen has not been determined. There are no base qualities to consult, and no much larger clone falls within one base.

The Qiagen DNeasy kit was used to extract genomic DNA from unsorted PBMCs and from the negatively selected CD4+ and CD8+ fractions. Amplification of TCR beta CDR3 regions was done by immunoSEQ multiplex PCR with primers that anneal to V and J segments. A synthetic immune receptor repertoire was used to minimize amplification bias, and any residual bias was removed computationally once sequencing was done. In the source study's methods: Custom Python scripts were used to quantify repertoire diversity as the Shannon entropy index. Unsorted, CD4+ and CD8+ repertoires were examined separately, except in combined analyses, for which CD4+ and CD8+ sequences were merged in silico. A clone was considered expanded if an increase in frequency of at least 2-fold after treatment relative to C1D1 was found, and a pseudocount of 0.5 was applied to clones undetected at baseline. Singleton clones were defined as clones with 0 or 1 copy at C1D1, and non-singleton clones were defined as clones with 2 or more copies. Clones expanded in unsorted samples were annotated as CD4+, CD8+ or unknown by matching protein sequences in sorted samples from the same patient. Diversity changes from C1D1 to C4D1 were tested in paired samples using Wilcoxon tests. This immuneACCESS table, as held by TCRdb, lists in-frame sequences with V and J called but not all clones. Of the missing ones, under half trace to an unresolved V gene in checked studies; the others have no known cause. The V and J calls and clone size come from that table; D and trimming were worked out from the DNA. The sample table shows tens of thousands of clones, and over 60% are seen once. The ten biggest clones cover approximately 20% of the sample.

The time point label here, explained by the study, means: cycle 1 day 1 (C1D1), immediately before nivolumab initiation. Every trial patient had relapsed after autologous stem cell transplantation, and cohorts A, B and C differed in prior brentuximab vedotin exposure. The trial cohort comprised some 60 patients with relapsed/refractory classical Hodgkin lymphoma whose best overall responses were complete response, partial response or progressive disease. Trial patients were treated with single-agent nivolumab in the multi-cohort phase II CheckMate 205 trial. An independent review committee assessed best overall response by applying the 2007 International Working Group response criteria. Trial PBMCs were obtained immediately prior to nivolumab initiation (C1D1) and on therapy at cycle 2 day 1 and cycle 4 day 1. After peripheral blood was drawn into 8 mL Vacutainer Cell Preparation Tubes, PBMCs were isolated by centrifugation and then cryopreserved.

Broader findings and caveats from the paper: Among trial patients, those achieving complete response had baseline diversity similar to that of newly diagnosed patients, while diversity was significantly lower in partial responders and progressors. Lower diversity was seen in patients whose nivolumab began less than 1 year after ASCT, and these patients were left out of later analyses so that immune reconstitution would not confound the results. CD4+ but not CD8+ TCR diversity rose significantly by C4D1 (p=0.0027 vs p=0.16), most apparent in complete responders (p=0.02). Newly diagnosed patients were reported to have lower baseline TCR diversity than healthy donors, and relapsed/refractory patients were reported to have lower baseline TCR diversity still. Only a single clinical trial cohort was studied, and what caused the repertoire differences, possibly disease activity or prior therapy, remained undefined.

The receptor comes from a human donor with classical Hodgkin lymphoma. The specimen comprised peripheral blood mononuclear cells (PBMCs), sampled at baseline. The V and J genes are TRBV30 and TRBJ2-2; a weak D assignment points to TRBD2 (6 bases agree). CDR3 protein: CAWTRMTSYGELFF. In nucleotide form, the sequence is TGTGCCTGGACGCGAATGACTAGTTACGGGGAGCTGTTTTTT.